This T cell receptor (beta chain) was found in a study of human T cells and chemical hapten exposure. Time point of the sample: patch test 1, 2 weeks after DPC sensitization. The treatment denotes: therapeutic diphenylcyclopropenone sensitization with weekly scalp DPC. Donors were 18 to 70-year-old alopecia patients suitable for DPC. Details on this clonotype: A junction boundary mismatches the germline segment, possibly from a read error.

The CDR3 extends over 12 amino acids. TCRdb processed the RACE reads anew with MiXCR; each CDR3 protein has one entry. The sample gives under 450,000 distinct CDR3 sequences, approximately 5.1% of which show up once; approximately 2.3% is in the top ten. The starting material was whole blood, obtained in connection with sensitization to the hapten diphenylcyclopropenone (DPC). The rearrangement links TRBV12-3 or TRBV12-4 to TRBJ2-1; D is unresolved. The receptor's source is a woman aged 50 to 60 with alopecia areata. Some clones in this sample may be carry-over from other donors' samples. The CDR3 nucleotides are TGTGCCAGAAGTTCGAGGTACAATGAGCAGTTCTTC. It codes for CARSSRYNEQFF.